This T cell receptor (beta chain) was found in a study of identifying expanded T cells in peripheral blood. Study-level results: Differentially abundant clones: roughly 1.2 between replicates, 15 to 17 at roughly 13 days, roughly 18 at four. Variance in clone template counts between two-week samples significantly increased with total template count across all healthy donors.

Trimming shortened V by 4 bases and J by 0 bases, and 13 bases separated the two germline ends. Looked up from germline, CDR1 is GTSNPN and CDR2 is SVGIG (reference sequence). The length of the CDR3 is 15 residues. Data came from immunoSEQ multiplex PCR; TCRdb stores just in-frame clones and leaves some out. The sample has approximately 75,000 clones; approximately 87% are singletons. Collection occurred without any documented infections or immune events in donors. About this clone itself: Antigen specificity is unknown.

The genes are TRBV30 and TRBJ1-3; D unclear. The TCR originated in a person aged 18 to 70 in good health. The sequenced material came from blood. The CDR3 is CAWIRGRVSGNTIYF. DNA for the CDR3: TGTGCCTGGATCCGCGGGAGGGTCTCTGGAAACACCATATATTTT.